A selection of T cell receptor beta chains follows, all from one sample in a study of Graves' ophthalmopathy and Graves' hyperthyroidism. MiXCR was run by TCRdb on the multiplex PCR reads, yielding one entry per CDR3 protein. The top ten hold 8% to 10% of the sample, which has some 520,000 distinct CDR3 sequences, approximately 15% seen once. Sequences were obtained from blood. The receptors were sampled from a woman in her thirties with Graves' ophthalmopathy. CDR3s include the opening cysteine and the closing phenylalanine or tryptophan.

v_call cdr3_aa
TRBV11-2 CASSIRPGPQETQYF
TRBV19 CASATNYGYTF
TRBV6-5 CASSYSTAGGSPLHF
TRBV20-1 CSAPPPGTGLFYTEAFF
TRBV10-3 CAISGAGGANTGELFF
TRBV15 CATSGDRGPNTEAFF
TRBV6-1 CASSENSGTGVYEQYF
TRBV7-9 CASSLASARGSGEQYF
TRBV12-3/TRBV12-4 CASSPHIYGYTF
TRBV15 CATSGRTGGDNQPQHF
TRBV14 CASRTLGTEAFF
TRBV12-3/TRBV12-4 CASSLKGHRNYGYTF
TRBV30 CAWSPRGGAYEQYF
TRBV11-2 CASSLARGGYGYTF
TRBV6-1 CASSTSRGPETYEQYF
TRBV5-1 CASSLGQAPSYEQYF
TRBV27 CASSQGTGGNTEAFF
TRBV28 CASRRTGGNNQPQHF
TRBV12-3/TRBV12-4 CASSPRRRTAHSSYEQYF
TRBV30 CAWSSGAGSSYEQYF
TRBV4-3 CASSTRDRGGYEQYF
TRBV28 CASSPGYTGELFF
TRBV13 CASSLLLAGAYEQYF
TRBV5-1 CASSLSQGNTEAFF
TRBV5-6 CASSPFVSSYEQYF
TRBV6-5 CASSYSGFTEAFF
TRBV20-1 CSVPVQGDWGYTF
TRBV20-1 CSARDERRSSYYTEAFF